Listed below are T cell receptor beta chains from one sample, sequenced in a study of blood T cell repertoires in COVID-19. Profiling relied on immunoSEQ multiplex PCR, and the TCRdb table lists in-frame clones only, not all of them. Counted here are about 120,000 clones, around 80% occurring once; the ten biggest clones make up around 37%. The material sequenced was peripheral blood. These receptors came from a man aged 40-49 years with active or convalescent COVID-19. Each CDR3 is given with its conserved first and last residue. The D gene is left open where the match is weak. Clone size is not always given. Where it is, it says once, few, many or a class for expanded clones.

>.|TRBJ1-1|TRBV30|once
TGTGCTCGGTCCCAGGGGCCGAGCGCTGAAGCTTTCTTT
CARSQGPSAEAFF
>.|TRBJ1-1|TRBV9|.
TGTGCCAGCAGCGTGTCTCTAGGAACTGAAGCTTTCTTT
CASSVSLGTEAFF
>TRBD1|TRBJ1-1|TRBV7-6|.
TGTGCCAGCAGCACCTACAGGGGCACTGAAGCTTTCTTT
CASSTYRGTEAFF
>.|TRBJ2-3|TRBV5-1|.
TGCGCCAGCAGCTTGGCGGTAGCGGCAGATACGCAGTATTTT
CASSLAVAADTQYF
>TRBD1|TRBJ1-3|TRBV19|.
TGTGCCAGTGGACAGGGGAGAAACACCATATATTTT
CASGQGRNTIYF
>TRBD1|TRBJ1-1|TRBV9|.
TGTGCCAGCAGCGTAGACGACAGGGCCGTTGCTTTCTTT
CASSVDDRAVAFF
>TRBD2|TRBJ2-4|TRBV10-3|.
TGTGCCATCAGCCTAGCGGGGGCGGAAAACATTCAGTACTTC
CAISLAGAENIQYF
>TRBD1|TRBJ1-2|TRBV9|once
TGTGCCAGCAGCGTTGAGACAGGGGGCTTTTATGGCTACACCTTC
CASSVETGGFYGYTF
>TRBD1|TRBJ1-1|TRBV13|.
TGTGCCAGCAGCCAGGTGGGGCAGGGGGAAGGGTACACTGAAGCTTTCTTT
CASSQVGQGEGYTEAFF
>.|TRBJ1-2|TRBV6-5|.
TGTGCCAGCAGTTACCATAGGGAGGGTGGCTACACCTTC
CASSYHREGGYTF
>.|TRBJ2-7|TRBV7-3|few
TGTGCCAGCAGCTTAGACCGGGCGGGTGAGCAGTACTTC
CASSLDRAGEQYF
>TRBD2|TRBJ2-1|TRBV7-8|few
TGTGCCAGCAGCTTAGCGGCCAGCGGGGGCTACAATGAGCAGTTCTTC
CASSLAASGGYNEQFF
>.|TRBJ1-1|TRBV19|once
TGTGCCAGTAGTATTGCCGTACTAATACAGGGTCTGAACACTGAAGCTTTCTTT
CASSIAVLIQGLNTEAFF
>TRBD2|TRBJ2-7|TRBV5-6|once
TGTGCCAGCAGCTTGCCTAGCGGGTCGCCCCTAGCCTACGAGCAGTACTTC
CASSLPSGSPLAYEQYF
>.|TRBJ2-7|TRBV5-6|once
TGTGCCAGCAGCCCAAACGGGGGGCTGAGCGAGCAGTACTTC
CASSPNGGLSEQYF
>.|TRBJ2-1|TRBV3-1/TRBV3-2|.
TGTGCCAGCAGGGCGGGGGCCGACAATGAGCAGTTCTTC
CASRAGADNEQFF
>TRBD1|TRBJ2-1|TRBV28|.
TGTGCCGGGACTCACCGGGACAGGGCGAATGAGCAGTTCTTC
CAGTHRDRANEQFF
>TRBD1|TRBJ1-1|TRBV13|.
TGTGCCAGCACAGGGACAGCTGGGGCTTTCTTT
CASTGTAGAFF
>.|TRBJ1-3|TRBV27|.
TGTGCCAGCAGGCGGACAGCGAGCTCTGGAAACACCATATATTTT
CASRRTASSGNTIYF
>.|TRBJ1-3|TRBV30|.
TGTGCCTGGACGCGACAGTCTGGAAACACCATATATTTT
CAWTRQSGNTIYF
>.|TRBJ2-5|TRBV12-5|once
TGTGCTAGTGGTCCCGGTGCAGGGGTGTATAGGGAGACCCAGTACTTC
CASGPGAGVYRETQYF
>.|TRBJ2-7|TRBV6-5|.
TGTGCCAGCTCGGCGGGACGGACCTACGAGCAGTACTTC
CASSAGRTYEQYF
>TRBD2|TRBJ2-7|TRBV11-2|.
TGTGCCAGCAGCTTAGGGACTAGCGGGAGCTCCTACGAGCAGTACTTC
CASSLGTSGSSYEQYF
>.|TRBJ2-3|TRBV7-3|.
TGTGCCAGCAGCCGAGGCTCCGGGAACTCCCCAGATACGCAGTATTTT
CASSRGSGNSPDTQYF
>.|TRBJ1-2|TRBV12-3/TRBV12-4|.
TGTGCCACCGGGCGACAGACCGGTGGCTACACCTTC
CATGRQTGGYTF